These 23 T cell receptor beta chains were all obtained from the same sample, sequenced in a study of CXCR3-negative and CXCR3-positive naive CD8 T cells. With UMI labels, 5' RACE was used to prepare the TRB cDNA libraries. After re-calling the 5' RACE reads, TCRdb lists one entry per CDR3 protein, DNA absent. The sample's table shows tens of thousands of distinct CDR3 sequences. Specimen: naive CXCR3- CD8+ T cells from blood. Subset of the sample: CD45RO-CCR7+CD27+CD95- naive CD8+ T cells lacking CXCR3 (TNR3-). These receptors all stem from a human donor in good health. Some clones in this sample may be carry-over from other donors' samples.

J is TRBJ2-1 and V is TRBV24-1; TCRdb lists TRBD1, though no DNA is available to test this call. Germline V lookup: CDR1 KGHDR, CDR2 SFDVKD. CDR3 length: 14 residues. This CDR3 reads CATSDPDREYEQFF.

This rearrangement joins TRBV28 to TRBJ2-5; TCRdb indicates TRBD1, and absent DNA this call remains unverified. Germline CDR1 MDHEN, CDR2 SYDVKM. CDR3 length: 13 amino acids. The CDR3 sequence is CASSTTGTETQYF.

The chain joins TRBV27 to TRBJ2-3; with no DNA, the TCRdb D assignment of TRBD2 cannot be verified. Germline loops: CDR1 MNHEY, CDR2 SMNVEV (reference sequence). The CDR3 has 17 residues. This CDR3 reads CASFPKPGLYKSDTQYF.

The chain is built from TRBV20-1 and TRBJ2-7. CDR3 size: 12 residues. Germline CDR1 is DFQATT and CDR2 is SNEGSKA (reference sequence). CDR3 loop: CSASMVSYEQYF.

V and J are TRBV7-9 and TRBJ2-5; TCRdb returns TRBD2, unconfirmable since there is no DNA. This CDR3 spans 16 amino acids. Germline assignment: CDR1 SEHNR and CDR2 FQNEAQ (reference sequence). The CDR3 loop is CASSSGLAGPQETQYF.

V and J are TRBV29-1 and TRBJ2-1. Germline V lookup: CDR1 SQVTM, CDR2 ANQGSEA. There are 11 residues in the CDR3. CDR3 protein: CSVESDNEQFF.

V usage is TRBV6-2 or TRBV6-3 and J usage is TRBJ2-1; TCRdb picks TRBD2, but there is no DNA to check that call. CDR1 is MNHEY and CDR2 is SVGEGT in the germline V gene. The CDR3 is 14 amino acids. CDR3 loop: CASSYAGGPNEQFF.

The gene calls are TRBV4-3 and TRBJ2-7; the TCRdb call, TRBD1, lacks DNA for checking. Germline-derived CDR1 and CDR2 are LGHNA and YSLEER. The CDR3 spans 15 residues. The CDR3 loop is CASRQDAGAPYEQYF.

The rearrangement links TRBV7-2 to TRBJ1-1; as DNA is missing, the TRBD1 call by TCRdb cannot be tested. There are 17 residues in the CDR3. Germline values: CDR1 SGHTA, CDR2 FQGNSA. The CDR3 region is CASSLVRTGGKDTEAFF.

The chain combines TRBV7-9 with TRBJ2-1; TCRdb's assignment of TRBD1 cannot be checked, as there is no DNA. The CDR3 is 15 amino acids. CDR1 is SEHNR, CDR2 FQNEAQ, per germline (reference sequence). The CDR3 here is CVSSSPETGNNEQFF.

V usage is TRBV6-1 and J usage is TRBJ1-6. The CDR3 totals 15 residues. Germline V gene data show CDR1 as MNHNS and CDR2 as SASEGT. The CDR3 reads CASSESGSWGSPLHF.

The chain has TRBV14 and TRBJ2-1. CDR1 is SGHDN, CDR2 FVKESK, per germline. CDR3 size: 15 residues. The CDR3 here is CASSQQGRTYNEQFF. Full variable domain (rest looked up from reference TRBV14 and TRBJ2-1): EAGVTQFPSHSVIEKGQTVTLRCDPISGHDNLYWYRRVMGKEIKFLLHFVKESKQDESGMPNNRFLAERTGGTYSTLKVQPAELEDSGVYFCASSQQGRTYNEQFFGPGTRLTVL.

The J gene is TRBJ1-2, the V gene TRBV6-5. Germline values: CDR1 MNHEY, CDR2 SVGAGI. CDR3 length: 14 amino acids. Here the CDR3 reads CASSYSIGSGGYTF.

The chain couples TRBV30 to TRBJ1-2; TCRdb indicates TRBD1, and absent DNA this call remains unverified. The CDR3 totals 13 residues. Germline V CDR1 and CDR2: GTSNPN, SVGIG (reference sequence). CDR3 loop: CAWLETVYYGYTF.

The chain recombines TRBV7-2 with TRBJ1-6; as DNA is missing, the TRBD1 call by TCRdb cannot be tested. In germline, CDR1 is SGHTA, CDR2 FQGNSA. The CDR3 is 17 amino acids. This CDR3 reads CASSLTPDRERISPLHF.

J is TRBJ2-7 and V is TRBV6-5. The CDR3 loop spans 14 amino acids. Germline V gene data show CDR1 as MNHEY and CDR2 as SVGAGI. CDR3: CASSYTRTPYEQYF.

This chain joins TRBV12-3 or TRBV12-4 and TRBJ1-2; TCRdb calls TRBD1, which cannot be checked without DNA. CDR3 length: 13 residues. This chain's CDR3 is CASTGTGNYGYTF.

V usage is TRBV6-6 and J usage is TRBJ2-1; checking the TCRdb D call of TRBD1 is not possible without DNA. Germline CDR1 is MNHNY and CDR2 is SVGAGI (reference sequence). This CDR3 region has 15 residues. The chain's CDR3 is CASSSPGVGGNEQFF.

V usage is TRBV7-8 and J usage is TRBJ2-2; TCRdb lists TRBD1, though no DNA is available to test this call. The CDR3 covers 14 residues. CDR1 and CDR2 from the germline V gene are SGHVS and FQNEAQ. This chain's CDR3 is CASSLTEETGELFF.

The chain recombines TRBV18 with TRBJ2-4. Germline V gene lookup returns CDR1 KGHSH and CDR2 LQKENI. The CDR3 is made up of 15 amino acids. The CDR3 here is CASSPPGVAKNIQYF.

This chain connects TRBV7-9 to TRBJ1-4; the TCRdb D gene call, TRBD1, has no DNA to confirm it. This CDR3 has 13 amino acids. Germline CDR1 SEHNR, CDR2 FQNEAQ (reference sequence). The CDR3 sequence is CASGDRGQEKLFF.

The chain links TRBV6-5 to TRBJ2-7; the D gene TCRdb calls, TRBD1, cannot be checked with no DNA. The CDR3 has 15 residues. Germline lookup yields CDR1 MNHEY and CDR2 SVGAGI. CDR3 in amino acids: CASSYSGQSSYEQYF.

The V gene is TRBV6-5, the J gene TRBJ1-1. The CDR3 is 16 amino acids. Germline CDR1 MNHEY, CDR2 SVGAGI. This chain's CDR3 is CASSYSLIGGGAEAFF.